This TCR beta chain was captured by sequencing in a study of identical twins. Study-wide points: Beta clonotypes that were abundant in cord blood contained fewer insertions, a pattern absent from memory repertoires. Not following the same donors, the study drew its conclusions from cross-sectional statistical analysis.

From the 5' RACE reads, TCRdb called clonotypes with MiXCR, one entry per CDR3 protein. The sample contains 200,000 to 250,000 distinct CDR3 sequences, approximately 7% of which appear only once. All donors were healthy, and all were Caucasian. The CDR3 sequence is 19 residues long. CDR1 SGHRS and CDR2 YFSETQ come from the germline V gene. With 0 bases removed from V and 3 bases from J, the gap between germline ends came to 23 bases. This clonotype was seen at least ten times. The antigen is undetermined. This sample was also put to use in a study of yellow fever vaccine responses in identical twins.

The chain has TRBV5-1 and TRBJ2-3; D possibly corresponds to TRBD1 (6 bases). Sample: memory (CD45RO+) T cells sorted from blood. The TCR comes from a woman between 18 and 30 years old in good health. The CDR3: CASSLAVLSTGSGTDTQYF. The CDR3 DNA reads as TGCGCCAGCAGCTTGGCCGTTCTAAGCACAGGGTCCGGGACAGATACGCAGTATTTT.